This is a list of T cell receptor beta chains from one sample in a study of T cells in Graves' hyperthyroidism and ophthalmopathy. TCRdb reprocessed the multiplex PCR reads with MiXCR, giving one entry per CDR3 protein. The table has hundreds of thousands of distinct CDR3 sequences, 12% to 15% seen once. Material for sequencing was blood. The receptor source for this set is a woman younger than 30 with Graves' hyperthyroidism. The CDR3 runs from the conserved cysteine through the conserved F or W. The order of the fields is clone size, D gene, J gene, V gene, CDR3 protein, CDR3 DNA. The D gene is left open where the match is weak. Clone size appears in some rows only: once, few, many, or a class for an expanded clone.

size: many; D: TRBD1; J: TRBJ1-2; V: TRBV19; CDR3: CASSSTGVNYGYTF; DNA: TGTGCCAGTAGTTCGACAGGGGTGAACTATGGCTACACCTTC
size: few; D: -; J: TRBJ1-4; V: TRBV20-1; CDR3: CSARRLGWGGEKLFF; DNA: TGCAGTGCTAGACGTCTGGGGTGGGGAGGTGAAAAACTGTTTTTT
size: -; D: -; J: TRBJ2-3; V: TRBV5-1; CDR3: CASSLGAGPGDTQYF; DNA: TGCGCCAGCAGCCTCGGTGCGGGGCCAGGGGATACGCAGTATTTT
size: many; D: TRBD1; J: TRBJ2-7; V: TRBV7-2; CDR3: CASSLRPLDRALSYEQYF; DNA: TGTGCCAGCAGCTTACGCCCCCTCGACAGGGCCCTCTCCTACGAGCAGTACTTC
size: -; D: -; J: TRBJ2-3; V: TRBV18; CDR3: CASSPPTDSADTQYF; DNA: TGTGCCAGCTCACCACCGACAGATAGCGCAGATACGCAGTATTTT
size: -; D: TRBD2; J: TRBJ2-3; V: TRBV29-1; CDR3: CSVEGAISGRTDTQYF; DNA: TGCAGCGTTGAAGGGGCAATTAGCGGGAGAACAGATACGCAGTATTTT
size: -; D: -; J: TRBJ2-5; V: TRBV15; CDR3: CATSTRPGTDKETQYF; DNA: TGTGCCACCAGCACCAGGCCCGGGACGGATAAAGAGACCCAGTACTTC
size: few; D: TRBD1; J: TRBJ1-6; V: TRBV20-1; CDR3: CSAVLTGVGNSPLHF; DNA: TGCAGTGCAGTCCTTACAGGGGTTGGTAATTCACCCCTCCACTTT
size: -; D: TRBD2; J: TRBJ2-1; V: TRBV19; CDR3: CASTPPPSGGGRNEQFF; DNA: TGTGCCAGTACCCCCCCTCCTAGCGGGGGAGGTAGGAATGAGCAGTTCTTC
size: few; D: -; J: TRBJ2-5; V: TRBV15; CDR3: CATILGGRTQETQYF; DNA: TGTGCCACCATCCTGGGGGGACGTACCCAAGAGACCCAGTACTTC
size: many; D: -; J: TRBJ1-4; V: TRBV4-3; CDR3: CASSQGTYPNEKLFF; DNA: TGCGCCAGCAGCCAAGGGACATATCCTAATGAAAAACTGTTTTTT
size: few; D: -; J: TRBJ2-3; V: TRBV30; CDR3: CAWSVGPPEDTQYF; DNA: TGTGCCTGGAGTGTCGGGCCGCCGGAAGATACGCAGTATTTT
size: few; D: -; J: TRBJ2-2; V: TRBV19; CDR3: CASSSGPQWLNTGELFF; DNA: TGTGCCAGCAGTTCCGGGCCTCAGTGGCTGAACACCGGGGAGCTGTTTTTT
size: many; D: -; J: TRBJ2-7; V: TRBV28; CDR3: CASSLVPFAPSFEQYF; DNA: TGTGCCAGCAGTTTAGTCCCGTTCGCACCTAGTTTCGAGCAGTACTTC
size: few; D: -; J: TRBJ1-3; V: TRBV2; CDR3: CARNRENGNTVYF; DNA: TGTGCCAGAAACAGGGAGAACGGAAACACCGTATATTTT
size: many; D: TRBD1; J: TRBJ1-1; V: TRBV3-1; CDR3: CASSQEGRGTWNTEAFF; DNA: TGTGCCAGCAGCCAAGAGGGCAGGGGGACTTGGAACACTGAAGCTTTCTTT
size: many; D: -; J: TRBJ1-2; V: TRBV20-1; CDR3: CSARAGPNYGYTF; DNA: TGCAGTGCTAGAGCGGGCCCTAACTATGGCTACACCTTC
size: many; D: TRBD2; J: TRBJ2-3; V: TRBV11-2; CDR3: CASSSTGGRWDTDTQYF; DNA: TGTGCCAGCAGCTCTACTGGCGGGAGGTGGGACACAGATACGCAGTATTTT
size: many; D: TRBD1; J: TRBJ2-1; V: TRBV7-8; CDR3: CASSYTGGLAHNEQFF; DNA: TGTGCCAGCAGTTATACAGGGGGACTTGCTCACAATGAGCAGTTCTTC
size: many; D: -; J: TRBJ2-5; V: TRBV11-2; CDR3: CASSLSGGTQETQYF; DNA: TGTGCCAGCAGCTTAAGTGGCGGCACGCAAGAGACCCAGTACTTC
size: -; D: -; J: TRBJ1-2; V: TRBV3-1; CDR3: CASSQLQGNYGYTF; DNA: TGTGCCAGCAGCCAGCTACAGGGAAACTATGGCTACACCTTC
size: many; D: -; J: TRBJ2-1; V: TRBV7-2; CDR3: CASSFMALNEQFF; DNA: TGTGCCAGCAGCTTCATGGCGCTCAATGAGCAGTTCTTC
size: few; D: -; J: TRBJ2-4; V: TRBV25-1; CDR3: CASSNTGALAKNIQYF; DNA: TGTGCCAGCAGTAACACAGGAGCGCTAGCCAAAAACATTCAGTACTTC
size: many; D: -; J: TRBJ1-5; V: TRBV30; CDR3: CAWSANSKALPQHF; DNA: TGTGCCTGGAGTGCGAATAGCAAGGCACTGCCCCAGCATTTT
size: -; D: -; J: TRBJ2-7; V: TRBV10-2; CDR3: CASSSPAGPTYEQYF; DNA: TGCGCCAGCAGTAGCCCAGCGGGCCCGACCTACGAGCAGTACTTC
size: many; D: TRBD1; J: TRBJ1-1; V: TRBV12-3/TRBV12-4; CDR3: CASSLAGTGASLLLDTEAFF; DNA: TGTGCCAGCAGTTTAGCAGGGACAGGGGCGTCTCTACTCTTGGACACTGAAGCTTTCTTT
size: many; D: TRBD2; J: TRBJ2-2; V: TRBV6-2/TRBV6-3; CDR3: CASKGLVLAGTSWTGELFF; DNA: TGTGCCAGCAAGGGTTTAGTACTAGCGGGAACCTCATGGACCGGGGAGCTGTTTTTT
size: -; D: -; J: TRBJ1-5; V: TRBV15; CDR3: CATSSRQHSNQPQHF; DNA: TGTGCCACCAGCAGTAGACAGCATAGCAATCAGCCCCAGCATTTT
size: many; D: TRBD1; J: TRBJ1-2; V: TRBV20-1; CDR3: CSARPRHRGRIGYTF; DNA: TGCAGTGCTAGACCCCGTCACAGGGGGCGTATTGGCTACACCTTC
size: many; D: -; J: TRBJ2-1; V: TRBV9; CDR3: CASSVASGTSNEQFF; DNA: TGTGCCAGCAGCGTAGCATCGGGGACCAGCAATGAGCAGTTCTTC
size: many; D: -; J: TRBJ2-7; V: TRBV7-9; CDR3: CASSFPKSSLGEQYF; DNA: TGTGCCAGCAGCTTCCCTAAGAGCTCCTTGGGCGAGCAGTACTTC
size: many; D: TRBD1; J: TRBJ1-5; V: TRBV2; CDR3: CASSERGTGRVQPQHF; DNA: TGTGCCAGCAGTGAAAGGGGGACAGGGAGGGTACAGCCCCAGCATTTT
size: many; D: TRBD2; J: TRBJ2-7; V: TRBV12-3/TRBV12-4; CDR3: CASREQGGLAGGPLEQYF; DNA: TGTGCCAGCAGGGAGCAGGGGGGACTAGCGGGAGGGCCCCTCGAGCAGTACTTC
size: few; D: TRBD1; J: TRBJ1-4; V: TRBV13; CDR3: CASSTSGRDRGQLFF; DNA: TGTGCCAGCAGCACCAGCGGCCGGGACAGGGGGCAACTGTTTTTT
size: -; D: -; J: TRBJ1-2; V: TRBV4-3; CDR3: CASSQDHQGQRGYTF; DNA: TGCGCCAGCAGCCAAGATCATCAGGGGCAGAGGGGCTACACCTTC
size: few; D: TRBD2; J: TRBJ2-1; V: TRBV4-3; CDR3: CASSPLAIRDEQFF; DNA: TGCGCCAGCAGCCCACTAGCGATTAGGGATGAGCAGTTCTTC
size: many; D: TRBD2; J: TRBJ2-1; V: TRBV7-3; CDR3: CASSSPGLVNGQFF; DNA: TGTGCCAGCAGCTCGCCGGGACTAGTCAATGGGCAGTTCTTC
size: many; D: TRBD1; J: TRBJ2-1; V: TRBV20-1; CDR3: CSAIYRDRVPNEQFF; DNA: TGCAGTGCTATATACCGGGACAGGGTCCCCAATGAGCAGTTCTTC
size: few; D: -; J: TRBJ1-1; V: TRBV6-1; CDR3: CASTAGNTEAFF; DNA: TGTGCCAGCACGGCAGGGAACACTGAAGCTTTCTTT
size: many; D: TRBD2; J: TRBJ2-1; V: TRBV2; CDR3: CASTLSGISYNEQFF; DNA: TGTGCCAGCACCCTAAGCGGGATCTCCTACAATGAGCAGTTCTTC
size: many; D: -; J: TRBJ2-7; V: TRBV28; CDR3: CASGPFLREQYF; DNA: TGTGCCAGCGGCCCATTCCTCAGAGAGCAGTACTTC
size: -; D: -; J: TRBJ1-5; V: TRBV12-3/TRBV12-4; CDR3: CASSFELQSNQPQHF; DNA: TGTGCCAGCAGTTTTGAGCTGCAGAGCAATCAGCCCCAGCATTTT
size: few; D: -; J: TRBJ2-7; V: TRBV27; CDR3: CASSFGGPPGQYF; DNA: TGTGCCAGCAGTTTTGGGGGCCCACCAGGGCAGTACTTC
size: -; D: -; J: TRBJ2-3; V: TRBV7-9; CDR3: CASSSLRVRRGRTDTQYF; DNA: TGTGCCAGCAGCTCCCTACGAGTCCGGCGGGGCCGCACAGATACGCAGTATTTT
size: many; D: TRBD1; J: TRBJ2-7; V: TRBV5-1; CDR3: CASSVRQGSYEQYF; DNA: TGCGCCAGCAGCGTCAGACAGGGTTCCTACGAGCAGTACTTC
size: -; D: -; J: TRBJ2-7; V: TRBV11-2; CDR3: CASSSGNREHEQYF; DNA: TGTGCCAGCAGCTCAGGCAACAGGGAGCACGAGCAGTACTTC
size: many; D: -; J: TRBJ2-1; V: TRBV20-1; CDR3: CSASVGAGSNNEQFF; DNA: TGCAGTGCTAGTGTGGGGGCGGGAAGCAACAATGAGCAGTTCTTC
size: many; D: -; J: TRBJ1-5; V: TRBV30; CDR3: CAWSGLTHQPQHF; DNA: TGTGCCTGGAGTGGACTGACTCATCAGCCCCAGCATTTT
size: many; D: -; J: TRBJ2-1; V: TRBV13; CDR3: CASSLQVYPMFF; DNA: TGTGCCAGCAGCCTTCAGGTTTACCCGATGTTCTTC
size: -; D: TRBD2; J: TRBJ2-1; V: TRBV11-2; CDR3: CASSQQLAGDNEQFF; DNA: TGTGCCAGCAGCCAGCAACTAGCGGGAGACAATGAGCAGTTCTTC
size: -; D: TRBD1; J: TRBJ1-6; V: TRBV4-1; CDR3: CASSQDPDRGGNSPLHF; DNA: TGCGCCAGCAGCCAAGACCCAGACAGGGGTGGTAATTCACCCCTCCACTTT
size: -; D: -; J: TRBJ1-1; V: TRBV29-1; CDR3: CSAAPTANTEAFF; DNA: TGCAGCGCTGCCCCTACAGCGAACACTGAAGCTTTCTTT
size: many; D: -; J: TRBJ1-2; V: TRBV6-1; CDR3: CASGHDYGYTF; DNA: TGTGCCAGCGGTCACGACTATGGCTACACCTTC